Here is one TCR beta chain with its context. Time point noted: after neoadjuvant nivolumab, at surgical resection. Patients were newly diagnosed with stage II-IVA oral cavity squamous cell carcinoma without prior systemic or radiation treatment. Six replicates per PBMC sample, mostly from roughly 0.45 ug of genomic DNA. Profiled with immunoSEQ multiplex PCR; TCRdb holds only in-frame clones, not every one. The sample contains roughly 15,000 clones, 65% to 80% of which appear only once. The data originate from a study of neoadjuvant anti-PD-1 for oral cavity cancer. Germline trimming cut 0 bases from V and 4 bases from J; bases unmatched to any gene: 12. The CDR3 covers 17 residues. Germline V CDR1 and CDR2: MNHEY, SMNVEV (reference sequence).

The sequencing here drew on PBMCs, taken after nivolumab (anti-PD-1) treatment. This TCR came from a person aged 35-79 years with oral cavity squamous cell carcinoma. The chain uses TRBV27 and TRBJ2-7; 7 bases line up with TRBD1. The CDR3 DNA follows: TGTGCCAGCAGTTTATCCCGTCCCAGACAGGGTGGGTACGAGCAGTACTTC. Protein: CASSLSRPRQGGYEQYF.